Presented here are 26 T cell receptor beta chains from one specimen sequenced in a study of blood T cell repertoires in COVID-19. Here immunoSEQ multiplex PCR was the method, and the copy in TCRdb shows in-frame clones only, minus some. The table includes about 300,000 clones, about 84% detected once. The material sequenced was peripheral blood. These receptors were taken from a woman in her 50s with acute or convalescent COVID-19.

The chain is built from TRBV10-3 and TRBJ2-7; the D gene is possibly TRBD2 (6 bases). This CDR3 region has 13 residues. The germline CDR1 and CDR2 sequences are ENHRY and SYGVKD. Deletions cut 4 bases from V and 3 bases from J, with 10 bases between. The CDR3 loop is CAISGGTFYEQYF. The CDR3 bases are TGTGCCATCAGTGGGGGGACTTTCTACGAGCAGTACTTC.

This chain uses TRBV5-1 with TRBJ1-4, with D perhaps TRBD1 (5 bases). The CDR3 is 12 residues long. Germline V gene lookup returns CDR1 SGHRS and CDR2 YFSETQ. V was trimmed by 10 bases and J by 2 bases, leaving 9 bases between them. The CDR3 nucleotides read TGCGCCGAGTACAGGACTAATGAAAAACTGTTTTTT. It specifies CAEYRTNEKLFF.

The genes are TRBV18 and TRBJ1-5; 9 bases align to TRBD1. This CDR3 has 15 amino acids. J gave up 2 bases and V 3 bases, and 2 bases lay outside the gene matches. CDR1 is KGHSH and CDR2 is LQKENI in the germline V gene. CDR3 coding DNA: TGTGCCAGCTCACCGGGACAGGGAGGCAATCAGCCCCAGCATTTT. Translating gives CASSPGQGGNQPQHF.

The chain carries TRBV19 and TRBJ2-7, with TRBD2 matching 11 bases. V trimming: 10 bases; J trimming: 6 bases; junction bases outside the gene matches: 8. The germline V gene encodes CDR1 LNHDA and CDR2 SQIVND (reference sequence). The CDR3 has 13 amino acids. Written as DNA, the CDR3 is TGTGCCACAGCCACCCTAGCGGGAGGCGAGCAGTACTTC. It specifies CATATLAGGEQYF.

The CDR3 sequence is CASSSYIIPGQGEAFF. The CDR3 DNA reads TGTGCCAGCAGCTCCTACATTATTCCGGGACAGGGTGAAGCTTTCTTT. V usage is TRBV7-2 and J usage is TRBJ1-1, with 9 bases identical to TRBD1. CDR1 is SGHTA and CDR2 is FQGNSA in the germline V gene. The J segment lost 7 bases and the V segment lost 4 bases, leaving 13 bases of the junction unmatched. This CDR3 contains 16 residues.

This clone has more than one count but fewer than ten. This sample includes further DNA sequences coding for the same CDR3. The chain links TRBV12-3 or TRBV12-4 to TRBJ2-7; possibly TRBD2 for D (5 bases). Trimming cost V 6 bases and J 4 bases, with 7 bases left between them. The CDR3 has 11 residues. Written as DNA, the CDR3 is TGTGCCAGCAGCCGACTATACGAGCAGTACTTC. This sequence encodes CASSRLYEQYF.

The rearrangement uses TRBV7-8 and TRBJ1-6; 7 bases are shared with TRBD1. The CDR3 is 15 residues long. Germline V gene sequence: CDR1 SGHVS, CDR2 FQNEAQ. Germline trimming cut 5 bases from V and 3 bases from J; bases unmatched to any gene: 4. The CDR3 here is CASSNRTGYNSPLHF. Written as DNA, the CDR3 is TGTGCCAGCAGCAACAGGACAGGCTATAATTCACCCCTCCACTTT.

The J gene is TRBJ2-7, the V gene TRBV5-1; TRBD1 aligns across 7 bases. With 1 base clipped from V and 3 bases from J, the junction kept 7 bases outside the gene matches. The CDR3 is 15 amino acids. The V gene's germline CDR1 is SGHRS and CDR2 YFSETQ. CDR3 protein: CASSLSGAGGYEQYF. The CDR3 coding sequence is TGCGCCAGCAGCTTGAGTGGTGCAGGGGGCTACGAGCAGTACTTC.

The V call is TRBV30, the J call TRBJ2-7; 7 bases line up with TRBD2. The germline gives CDR1 GTSNPN, CDR2 SVGIG (reference sequence). The CDR3 totals 15 residues. With V trimmed by 1 base and J by 1 base, 7 bases remained unmatched. CDR3 region: CAWSGLADLSYEQYF. The DNA of the CDR3 is TGTGCCTGGAGTGGGCTAGCGGACCTGTCCTACGAGCAGTACTTC.

The table lists this clone with a few counts. This rearrangement joins TRBV4-1 to TRBJ2-1, with 7 nucleotides matching TRBD1. The CDR3 totals 16 residues. Per germline, CDR1 MGHRA and CDR2 YSYEKL. Unmatched junction bases numbered 9, after V lost 3 bases and J lost 4 bases. CDR3 loop: CASSHGQVGVYNEQFF. Written as DNA, the CDR3 is TGCGCCAGCAGCCACGGACAGGTAGGGGTTTACAATGAGCAGTTCTTC.

J is TRBJ2-5 and V is TRBV27, with 9 bases aligning to TRBD1. The CDR3 is made up of 17 amino acids. With 8 bases clipped from V and 0 bases from J, the junction kept 13 bases outside the gene matches. Germline CDR1 and CDR2: MNHEY and SMNVEV (reference sequence). The CDR3 DNA reads as TGTGCCAGCCAAGCTTCCCGGGACAGGGCGTACCAAGAGACCCAGTACTTC. It specifies CASQASRDRAYQETQYF.

This chain links TRBV28 with TRBJ2-3, with no clear D. Trimming stripped 8 bases from V and 1 base from J, with 4 bases between. Germline V lookup: CDR1 MDHEN, CDR2 SYDVKM. The CDR3 has 11 residues. The CDR3 sequence is CASRGTDTQYF. Here the CDR3 DNA reads TGTGCCAGCCGTGGCACAGATACGCAGTATTTT.

This sequence joins TRBV4-2 and TRBJ2-6; possible D gene TRBD2, 5 bases. This CDR3 contains 16 residues. Germline CDR1 is LGHNA and CDR2 is YNFKEQ. With 3 bases removed from V and 4 bases from J, the gap between germline ends came to 13 bases. CDR3 residues: CASSHMTNSGANVLTF. The CDR3 DNA sequence: TGTGCCAGCAGCCATATGACTAACTCGGGGGCCAACGTCCTGACTTTC.

For the CDR3, the DNA is TGTGCCAGCAGCTTACTGGGGAGTTCACCCCTCCACTTT. This gives the protein CASSLLGSSPLHF. J is TRBJ1-6 and V is TRBV7-2, with D unclear. Trimming cost V 2 bases and J 9 bases, with 8 bases left between them. Germline CDR1 and CDR2: SGHTA and FQGNSA. The CDR3 contains 13 residues.

The chain is built from TRBV19 and TRBJ1-6; 9 bases are a match to TRBD1. Trimming took 4 bases from V and 10 from J; bases not matched to a gene: 5. The CDR3 consists of 14 residues. Per the germline V gene, CDR1 is LNHDA and CDR2 is SQIVND (reference sequence). DNA of the CDR3: TGTGCCAGTAGTACCCGGGACAGGGAATCACCCCTCCACTTT. Translated, it gives CASSTRDRESPLHF.

The chain joins TRBV10-3 to TRBJ1-2, with D possibly TRBD1 on 5 matching bases. With 6 bases removed from V and 6 bases from J, the gap between germline ends came to 8 bases. Looked up from germline, CDR1 is ENHRY and CDR2 is SYGVKD. The CDR3 covers 11 residues. The CDR3, as DNA: TGTGCCATCAGACAGGCGGATGGCTACACCTTC. Its protein is CAIRQADGYTF.

The chain employs TRBV5-1 and TRBJ1-6; weak D call: TRBD1 (6 bases). This CDR3 has 15 amino acids. V lost 0 bases and J lost 9, with 13 bases in between. Germline lookup yields CDR1 SGHRS and CDR2 YFSETQ. The CDR3 sequence: CASSLEGGVRSPLHF. The CDR3 bases are TGCGCCAGCAGCTTGGAAGGGGGGGTACGTTCACCCCTCCACTTT.

The rearrangement joins TRBV18 to TRBJ2-3; 8 bases align to TRBD2. The CDR3 totals 15 residues. CDR1 is KGHSH and CDR2 is LQKENI in the germline V gene. V lost 4 bases to trimming and J lost 0 bases; unmatched junction nucleotides: 3. The DNA for the CDR3 is TGTGCCAGCTCACTTACTAGCGGTAGCACAGATACGCAGTATTTT. Protein: CASSLTSGSTDTQYF.

This clone was seen just once. This chain uses TRBV4-1 with TRBJ1-5, with 10 bases that match TRBD1. The CDR3 is 15 residues long. Germline CDR1 MGHRA, CDR2 YSYEKL. Trimming at V came to 4 bases and at J to 4 bases, leaving 4 bases not matched to a gene. The CDR3 coding sequence is TGCGCCAGCAGCCTCCGGGACAGGGGAAATCAGCCCCAGCATTTT. Translated: CASSLRDRGNQPQHF.

The chain links TRBV28 to TRBJ1-3; no definite D call. CDR3 length equals 14 residues. Germline-derived CDR1 and CDR2 are MDHEN and SYDVKM. Between the trimmed V and J ends, which lost 6 bases and 0 bases, there was a span of 9 bases. The CDR3 here is CASRVMSSGNTIYF. DNA for the CDR3: TGTGCCAGCAGGGTCATGAGCTCTGGAAACACCATATATTTT.

This chain joins TRBV4-2 and TRBJ1-3, with 9 nucleotides matching TRBD1. Germline CDR1 LGHNA, CDR2 YNFKEQ. The CDR3 totals 19 residues. Trimming removed 0 bases from V and 2 bases from J; junction bases left unmatched: 11. CDR3 sequence (DNA): TGTGCCAGCAGCCAAGATTTCGCAGGGACAGGGAACCCTGGAAACACCATATATTTT. This translates into CASSQDFAGTGNPGNTIYF.

The CDR3 reads CATRSGTVKNIQYF. CDR3 DNA: TGTGCCACTAGATCCGGGACAGTCAAAAACATTCAGTACTTC. The V gene is TRBV6-5, the J gene TRBJ2-4, with 7 positions matching TRBD1. The CDR3 has 14 amino acids. Trimming at V came to 10 bases and at J to 3 bases, leaving 9 bases not matched to a gene. Per germline, CDR1 MNHEY and CDR2 SVGAGI.

This chain uses TRBV6-6 with TRBJ2-7; 7 nucleotides align to TRBD2. V gave up 6 bases and J gave up 3 bases; unmatched junction bases: 2. CDR1 is MNHNY, CDR2 SVGAGI, per germline (reference sequence). CDR3 length: 12 residues. The CDR3 DNA reads as TGTGCCAGCAGGGGAGGGAACTACGAGCAGTACTTC. Translating gives CASRGGNYEQYF.

This chain joins TRBV7-8 and TRBJ1-3; D remains unclear. The CDR3 sequence is 16 residues long. V was clipped by 3 bases and J by 0 bases, with 12 bases between them. Germline CDR1 SGHVS, CDR2 FQNEAQ. CDR3 sequence: CASSLTTSRSGNTIYF. The DNA of the CDR3 is TGTGCCAGCAGCTTGACGACATCACGCTCTGGAAACACCATATATTTT.

The chain employs TRBV19 and TRBJ1-4; 7 bases agree with TRBD1. This CDR3 region has 13 residues. V dropped 5 bases and J dropped 8; count of bases not matched to a gene: 5. From germline, CDR1 is LNHDA and CDR2 SQIVND (reference sequence). CDR3 nucleotide sequence: TGTGCCAGTAGTCCAAACAGGGGCGAAAAACTGTTTTTT. Its protein product is CASSPNRGEKLFF.

This clone turned up a few times. The rearrangement joins TRBV5-6 to TRBJ1-1; 8 positions match TRBD1. Trimming at V came to 2 bases and at J to 7 bases, leaving 7 bases not matched to a gene. Looked up from germline, CDR1 is SGHDT and CDR2 is YYEEEE. There are 14 residues in the CDR3. The CDR3 spells CASSFLQGAREAFF. CDR3 bases: TGTGCCAGCAGCTTTTTGCAGGGGGCGCGTGAAGCTTTCTTT.